A single T cell receptor beta chain is shown here with its context. Antigen specificity is unknown. PCR was performed using 60 Vbeta and 13 Jbeta primers. Sequencing used immunoSEQ multiplex PCR; TCRdb keeps in-frame clones, though not all of them. The sample spans roughly 60,000 clones; the ten largest clones claim roughly 4%. These data belong to a study of cytomegalovirus exposure and HLA in healthy donors. Notes on the study in general: TRBV6-2, TRBV6-3 and other indistinguishable V segments were excluded. Later on, a genetic analysis was performed. It linked a missense variant in DCLRE1C with V- and J-gene trimming of TCR beta.

The V end was cut by 4 bases, the J end by 2 bases, with 19 bases between. The CDR3 runs 17 residues. Germline V lookup: CDR1 SGDLS, CDR2 YYNGEE. The donors (healthy individuals) were bone marrow donors. The sequencing input was PBMCs. The TCR was taken from a woman in her late teens or twenties in good health and CMV-seronegative. This sequence joins TRBV9 and TRBJ2-1, with a weak D call TRBD1 (6 bases). The CDR3 loop is CASSSTSYRATYNEQFF. CDR3 DNA sequence: TGTGCCAGCAGCTCTACCTCCTACAGGGCAACCTACAATGAGCAGTTCTTC.